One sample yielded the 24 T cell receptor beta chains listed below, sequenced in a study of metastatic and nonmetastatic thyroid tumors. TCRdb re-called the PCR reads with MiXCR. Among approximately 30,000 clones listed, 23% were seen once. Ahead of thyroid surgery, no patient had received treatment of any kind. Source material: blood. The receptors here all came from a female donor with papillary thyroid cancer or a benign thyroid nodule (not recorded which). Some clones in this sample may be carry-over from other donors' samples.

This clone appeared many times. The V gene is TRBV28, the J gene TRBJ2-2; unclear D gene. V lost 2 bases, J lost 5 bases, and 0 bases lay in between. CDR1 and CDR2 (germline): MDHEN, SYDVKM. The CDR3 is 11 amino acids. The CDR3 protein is CASSLTGELFF. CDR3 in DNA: TGTGCCAGCAGTTTAACCGGGGAGCTGTTTTTT.

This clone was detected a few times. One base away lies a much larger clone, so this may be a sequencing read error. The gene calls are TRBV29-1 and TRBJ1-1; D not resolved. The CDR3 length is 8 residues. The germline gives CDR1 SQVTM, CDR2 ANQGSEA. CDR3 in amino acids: CSANEALF. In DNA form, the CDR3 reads TGCAGCGCCAATGAAGCTTTATTT.

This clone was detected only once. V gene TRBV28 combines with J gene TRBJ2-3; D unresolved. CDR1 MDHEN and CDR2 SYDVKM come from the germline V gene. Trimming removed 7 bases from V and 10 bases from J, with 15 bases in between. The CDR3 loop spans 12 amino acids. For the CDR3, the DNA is TGTGCCAGCACTTTTCGAAGTCGTTCGCAGTATTTT. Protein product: CASTFRSRSQYF.

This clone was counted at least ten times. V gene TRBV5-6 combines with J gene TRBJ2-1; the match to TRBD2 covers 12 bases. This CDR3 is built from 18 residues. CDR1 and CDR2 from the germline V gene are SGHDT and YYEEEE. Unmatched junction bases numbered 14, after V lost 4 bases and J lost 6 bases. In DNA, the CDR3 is TGTGCCAGCAGCCTATCTCGCCGACTAGCGGGAGAGGGCAATGAGCAGTTCTTC. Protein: CASSLSRRLAGEGNEQFF.

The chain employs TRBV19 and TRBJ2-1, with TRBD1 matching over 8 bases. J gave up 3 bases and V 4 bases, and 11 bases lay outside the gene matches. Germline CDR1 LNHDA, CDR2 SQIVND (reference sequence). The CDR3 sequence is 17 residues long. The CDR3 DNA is TGTGCCAGTAGTACACTCGGGACAGGTGTCCTCTACAATGAGCAGTTCTTC. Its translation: CASSTLGTGVLYNEQFF. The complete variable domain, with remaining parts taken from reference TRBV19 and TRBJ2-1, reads DGGITQSPKYLFRKEGQNVTLSCEQNLNHDAMYWYRQDPGQGLRLIYYSQIVNDFQKGDIAEGYSVSREKKESFPLTVTSAQKNPTAFYLCASSTLGTGVLYNEQFFGPGTRLTVL.

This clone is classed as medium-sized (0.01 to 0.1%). The CDR3 region is CASSQESPGLAVEQYF. CDR3 nucleotides: TGCGCCAGCAGCCAAGAAAGTCCCGGACTAGCGGTCGAGCAGTACTTC. The chain joins TRBV4-1 to TRBJ2-7; 10 bases line up with TRBD2. This CDR3 comprises 16 residues. Germline CDR1 reads MGHRA; CDR2 reads YSYEKL. V lost 0 bases to trimming and J lost 6 bases; unmatched junction nucleotides: 8.

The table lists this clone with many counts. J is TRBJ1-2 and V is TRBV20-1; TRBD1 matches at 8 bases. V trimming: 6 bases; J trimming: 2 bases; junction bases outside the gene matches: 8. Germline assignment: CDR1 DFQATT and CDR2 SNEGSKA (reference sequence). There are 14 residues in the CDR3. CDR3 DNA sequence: TGCAGTGCGCCTGGACAGGGTCCCAACTATGGCTACACCTTC. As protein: CSAPGQGPNYGYTF.

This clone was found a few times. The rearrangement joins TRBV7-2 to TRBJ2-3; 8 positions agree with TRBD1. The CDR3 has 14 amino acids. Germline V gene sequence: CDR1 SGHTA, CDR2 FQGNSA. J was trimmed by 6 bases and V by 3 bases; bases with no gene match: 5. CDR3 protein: CASSFQGAYDTQYF. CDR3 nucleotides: TGTGCCAGCAGCTTTCAGGGGGCCTACGATACGCAGTATTTT.

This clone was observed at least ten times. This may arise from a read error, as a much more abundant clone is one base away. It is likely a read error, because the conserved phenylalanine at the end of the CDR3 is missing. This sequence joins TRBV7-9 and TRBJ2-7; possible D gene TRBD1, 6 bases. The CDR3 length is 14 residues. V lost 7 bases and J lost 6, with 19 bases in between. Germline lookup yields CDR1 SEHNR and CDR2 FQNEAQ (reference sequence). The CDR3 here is CASNPWGPEGEQYL. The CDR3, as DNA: TGTGCCAGCAATCCATGGGGGCCCGAGGGCGAGCAGTACCTC.

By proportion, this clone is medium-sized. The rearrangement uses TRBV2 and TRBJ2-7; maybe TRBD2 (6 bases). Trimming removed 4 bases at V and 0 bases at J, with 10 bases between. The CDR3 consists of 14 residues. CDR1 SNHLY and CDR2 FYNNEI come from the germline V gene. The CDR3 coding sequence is TGTGCCAGCAGTGTTTCCGGGAGCTCCTACGAGCAGTACTTC. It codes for CASSVSGSSYEQYF.

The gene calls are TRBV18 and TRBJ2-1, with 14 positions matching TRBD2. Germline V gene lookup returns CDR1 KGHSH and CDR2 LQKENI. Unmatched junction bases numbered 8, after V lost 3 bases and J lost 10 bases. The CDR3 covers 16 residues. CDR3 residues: CASSPTRGLAGEEQFF. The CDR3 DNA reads TGTGCCAGCTCACCGACCAGGGGACTAGCGGGAGAGGAGCAGTTCTTC.

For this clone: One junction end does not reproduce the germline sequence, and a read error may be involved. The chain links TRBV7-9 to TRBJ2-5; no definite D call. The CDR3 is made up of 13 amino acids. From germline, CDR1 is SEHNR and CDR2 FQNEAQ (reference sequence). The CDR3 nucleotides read TGTGCCATCATCAGTGGGTCTCAAGAGAGCCAGTACTTC. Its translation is CAIISGSQESQYF.

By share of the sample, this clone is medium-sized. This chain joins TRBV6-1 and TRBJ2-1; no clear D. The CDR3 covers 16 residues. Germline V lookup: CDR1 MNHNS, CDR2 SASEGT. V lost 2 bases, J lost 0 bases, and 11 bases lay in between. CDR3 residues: CASSERAANSYNEQFF. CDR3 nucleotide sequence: TGTGCCAGCAGTGAACGGGCGGCCAACTCCTACAATGAGCAGTTCTTC.

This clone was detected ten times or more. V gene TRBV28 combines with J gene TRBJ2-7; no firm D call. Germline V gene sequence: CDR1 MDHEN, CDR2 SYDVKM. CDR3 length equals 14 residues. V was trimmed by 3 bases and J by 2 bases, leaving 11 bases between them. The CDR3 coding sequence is TGTGCCAGCAGTTTTTTCATCGAGGCCTACGAGCAGTACTTC. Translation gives CASSFFIEAYEQYF. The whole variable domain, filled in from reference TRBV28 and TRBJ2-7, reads DVKVTQSSRYLVKRTGEKVFLECVQDMDHENMFWYRQDPGLGLRLIYFSYDVKMKEKGDIPEGYSVSREKKERFSLILESASTNQTSMYLCASSFFIEAYEQYFGPGTRLTVT.

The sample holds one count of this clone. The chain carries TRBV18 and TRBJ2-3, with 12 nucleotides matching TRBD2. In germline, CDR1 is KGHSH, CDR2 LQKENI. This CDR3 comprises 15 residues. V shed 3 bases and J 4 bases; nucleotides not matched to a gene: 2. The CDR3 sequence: CASSPTSGSPDTQYF. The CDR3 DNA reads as TGTGCCAGCTCACCGACTAGCGGGAGCCCAGATACGCAGTATTTT.

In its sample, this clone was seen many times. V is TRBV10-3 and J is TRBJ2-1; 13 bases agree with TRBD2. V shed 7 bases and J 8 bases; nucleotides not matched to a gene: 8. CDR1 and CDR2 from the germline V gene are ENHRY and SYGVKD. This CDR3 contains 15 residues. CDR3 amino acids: CAINGLAGENDEQFF. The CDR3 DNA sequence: TGTGCCATCAACGGACTAGCGGGAGAGAATGATGAGCAGTTCTTC.

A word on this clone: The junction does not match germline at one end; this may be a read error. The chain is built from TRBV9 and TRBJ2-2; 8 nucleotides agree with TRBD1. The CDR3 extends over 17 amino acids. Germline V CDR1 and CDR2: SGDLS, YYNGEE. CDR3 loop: CAISASGQGALTGELFF. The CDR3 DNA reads TGTGCCATCAGCGCAAGCGGGCAGGGGGCGCTCACCGGGGAGCTGTTTTTT.

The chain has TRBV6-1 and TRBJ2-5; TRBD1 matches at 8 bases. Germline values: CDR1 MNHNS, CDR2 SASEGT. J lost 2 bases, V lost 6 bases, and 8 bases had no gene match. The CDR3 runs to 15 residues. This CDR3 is CASSQLQGGQETQYF. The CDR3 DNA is TGTGCCAGCAGCCAGCTACAGGGGGGACAAGAGACCCAGTACTTC.

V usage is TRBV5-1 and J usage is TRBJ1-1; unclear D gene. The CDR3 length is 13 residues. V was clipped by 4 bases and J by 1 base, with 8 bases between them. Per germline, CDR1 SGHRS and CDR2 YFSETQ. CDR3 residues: CASSRTENTEAFF. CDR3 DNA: TGCGCCAGCAGCCGGACGGAGAACACTGAAGCTTTCTTT.

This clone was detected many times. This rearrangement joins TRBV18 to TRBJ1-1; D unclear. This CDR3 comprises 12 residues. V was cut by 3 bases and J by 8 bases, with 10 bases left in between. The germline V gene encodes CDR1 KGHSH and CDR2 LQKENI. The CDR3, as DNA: TGTGCCAGCTCACCCTTTTCCGGGGAAGCTTTCTTT. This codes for CASSPFSGEAFF.

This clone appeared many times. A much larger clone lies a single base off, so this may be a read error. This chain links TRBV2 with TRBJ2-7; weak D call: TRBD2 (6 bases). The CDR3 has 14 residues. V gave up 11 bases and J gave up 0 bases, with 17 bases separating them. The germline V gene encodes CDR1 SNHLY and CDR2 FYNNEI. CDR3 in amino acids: CACIRTTSSYEQYF. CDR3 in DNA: TGTGCCTGCATTCGTACGACTAGCTCCTACGAGCAGTACTTC.

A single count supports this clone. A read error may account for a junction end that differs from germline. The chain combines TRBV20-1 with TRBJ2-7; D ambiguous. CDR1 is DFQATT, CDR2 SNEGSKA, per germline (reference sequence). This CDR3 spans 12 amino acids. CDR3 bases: TGCAGAGCTAGAGAGCTGGAGTACGAGCAGTACTTC. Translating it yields CRARELEYEQYF.

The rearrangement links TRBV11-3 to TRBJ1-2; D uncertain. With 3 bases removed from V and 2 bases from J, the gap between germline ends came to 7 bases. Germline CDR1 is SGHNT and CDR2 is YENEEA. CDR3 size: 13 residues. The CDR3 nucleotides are TGTGCCAGCAGCTTCGGGTCCAACTATGGCTACACCTTC. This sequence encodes CASSFGSNYGYTF. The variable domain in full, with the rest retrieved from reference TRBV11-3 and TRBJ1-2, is EAGVVQSPRYKIIEKKQPVAFWCNPISGHNTLYWYLQNLGQGPELLIRYENEEAVDDSQLPKDRFSAERLKGVDSTLKIQPAELGDSAVYLCASSFGSNYGYTFGSGTRLTVV.

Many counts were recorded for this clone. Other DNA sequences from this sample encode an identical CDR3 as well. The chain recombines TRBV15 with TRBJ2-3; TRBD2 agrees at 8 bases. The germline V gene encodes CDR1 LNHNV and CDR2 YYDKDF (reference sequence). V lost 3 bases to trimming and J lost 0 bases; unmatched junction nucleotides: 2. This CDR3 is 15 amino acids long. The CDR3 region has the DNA TGTGCCACCAGCAGTAGCGGGGCCAGCACAGATACGCAGTATTTT. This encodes CATSSSGASTDTQYF.